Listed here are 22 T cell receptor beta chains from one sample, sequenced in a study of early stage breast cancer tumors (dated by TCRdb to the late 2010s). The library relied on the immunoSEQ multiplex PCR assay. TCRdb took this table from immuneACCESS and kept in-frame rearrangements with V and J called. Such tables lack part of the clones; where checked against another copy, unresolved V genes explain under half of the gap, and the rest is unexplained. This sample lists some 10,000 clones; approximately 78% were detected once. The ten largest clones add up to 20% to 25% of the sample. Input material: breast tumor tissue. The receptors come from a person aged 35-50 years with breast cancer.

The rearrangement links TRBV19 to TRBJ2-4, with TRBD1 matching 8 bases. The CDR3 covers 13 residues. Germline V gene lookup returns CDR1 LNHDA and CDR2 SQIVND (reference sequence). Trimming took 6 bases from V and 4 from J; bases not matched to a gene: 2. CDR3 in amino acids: CASRDRAKNIQYF. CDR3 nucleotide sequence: TGTGCCAGTAGGGACAGGGCGAAAAACATTCAGTACTTC.

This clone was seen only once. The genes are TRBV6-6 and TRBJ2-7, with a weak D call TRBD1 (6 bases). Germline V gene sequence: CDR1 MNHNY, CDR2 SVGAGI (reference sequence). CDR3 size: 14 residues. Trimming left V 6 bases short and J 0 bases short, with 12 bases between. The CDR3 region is CASSPGQSSYEQYF. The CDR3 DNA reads TGTGCCAGCAGCCCCGGACAGAGCTCCTACGAGCAGTACTTC.

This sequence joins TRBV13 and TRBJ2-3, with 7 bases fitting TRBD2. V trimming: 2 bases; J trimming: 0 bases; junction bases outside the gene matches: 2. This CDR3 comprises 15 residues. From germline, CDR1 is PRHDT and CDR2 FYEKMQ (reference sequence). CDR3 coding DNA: TGTGCCAGCAGCTTAAGGGGAGGGAGCACAGATACGCAGTATTTT. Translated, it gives CASSLRGGSTDTQYF.

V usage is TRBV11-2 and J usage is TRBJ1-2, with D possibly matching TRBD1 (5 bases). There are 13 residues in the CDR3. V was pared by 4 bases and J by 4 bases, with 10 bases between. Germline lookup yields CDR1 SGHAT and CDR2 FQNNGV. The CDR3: CASSSSGPYGYTF. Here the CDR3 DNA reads TGTGCCAGCAGCTCGTCGGGGCCCTATGGCTACACCTTC.

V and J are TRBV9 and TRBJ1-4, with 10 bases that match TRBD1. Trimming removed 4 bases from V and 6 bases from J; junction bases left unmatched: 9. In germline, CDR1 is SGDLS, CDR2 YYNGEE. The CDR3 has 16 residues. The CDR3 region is CASSTGQGFYYEKLFF. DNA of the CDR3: TGTGCCAGCAGCACGGGACAGGGGTTCTATTATGAAAAACTGTTTTTT.

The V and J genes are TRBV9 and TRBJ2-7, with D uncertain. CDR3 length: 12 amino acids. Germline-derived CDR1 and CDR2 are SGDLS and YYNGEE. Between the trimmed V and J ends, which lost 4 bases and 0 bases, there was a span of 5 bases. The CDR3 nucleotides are TGTGCCAGCAGCCCTAACTCCTACGAGCAGTACTTC. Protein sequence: CASSPNSYEQYF.

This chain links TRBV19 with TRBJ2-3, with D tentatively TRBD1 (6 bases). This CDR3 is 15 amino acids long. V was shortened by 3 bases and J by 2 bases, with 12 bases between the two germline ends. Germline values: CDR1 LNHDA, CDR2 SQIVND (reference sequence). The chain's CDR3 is CASSIVRGITDTQYF. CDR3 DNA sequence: TGTGCCAGTAGTATTGTTAGGGGGATCACAGATACGCAGTATTTT.

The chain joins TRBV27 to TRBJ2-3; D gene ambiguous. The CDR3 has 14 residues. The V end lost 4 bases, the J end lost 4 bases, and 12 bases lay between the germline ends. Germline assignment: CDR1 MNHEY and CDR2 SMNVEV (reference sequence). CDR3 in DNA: TGTGCCAGCAGTTCTGCTGGGCACTCAGATACGCAGTATTTT. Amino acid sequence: CASSSAGHSDTQYF.

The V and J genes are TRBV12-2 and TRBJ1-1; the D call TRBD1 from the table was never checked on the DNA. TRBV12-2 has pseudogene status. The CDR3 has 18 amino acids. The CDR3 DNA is TGTGCAAGTCGCTTAGAACCACAGGGCCCAATGTTACACACTGAAGCTTTCTTT. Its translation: CASRLEPQGPMLHTEAFF.

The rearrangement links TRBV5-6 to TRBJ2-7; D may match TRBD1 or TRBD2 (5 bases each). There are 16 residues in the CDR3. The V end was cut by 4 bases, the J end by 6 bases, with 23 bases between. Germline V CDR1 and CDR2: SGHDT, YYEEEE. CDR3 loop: CASSPVGTWGTGEQYF. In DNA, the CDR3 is TGTGCCAGCAGCCCGGTAGGGACCTGGGGCACCGGCGAGCAGTACTTC. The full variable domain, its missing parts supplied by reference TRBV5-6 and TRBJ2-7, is DAGVTQSPTHLIKTRGQQVTLRCSPKSGHDTVSWYQQALGQGPQFIFQYYEEEERQRGNFPDRFSGHQFPNYSSELNVNALLLGDSALYLCASSPVGTWGTGEQYFGPGTRLTVT.

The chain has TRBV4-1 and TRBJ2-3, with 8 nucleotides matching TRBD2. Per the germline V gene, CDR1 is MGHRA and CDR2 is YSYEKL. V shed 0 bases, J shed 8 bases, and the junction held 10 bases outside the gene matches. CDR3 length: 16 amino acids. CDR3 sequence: CASSQDSRRGASTQYF. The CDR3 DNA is TGCGCCAGCAGCCAAGATAGCAGGCGGGGGGCTAGTACGCAGTATTTT.

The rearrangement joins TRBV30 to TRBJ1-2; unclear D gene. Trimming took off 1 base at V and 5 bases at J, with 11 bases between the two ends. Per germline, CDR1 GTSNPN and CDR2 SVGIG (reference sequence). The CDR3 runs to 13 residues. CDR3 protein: CAWSGSGRYGYTF. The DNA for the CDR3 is TGTGCCTGGAGTGGGAGTGGGAGGTATGGCTACACCTTC.

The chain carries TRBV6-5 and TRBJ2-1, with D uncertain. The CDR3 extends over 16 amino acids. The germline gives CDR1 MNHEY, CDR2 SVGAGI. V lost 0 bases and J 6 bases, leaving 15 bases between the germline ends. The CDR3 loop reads CASSYSEINPTNEQFF. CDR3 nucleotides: TGTGCCAGCAGTTACTCTGAGATCAACCCGACCAATGAGCAGTTCTTC.

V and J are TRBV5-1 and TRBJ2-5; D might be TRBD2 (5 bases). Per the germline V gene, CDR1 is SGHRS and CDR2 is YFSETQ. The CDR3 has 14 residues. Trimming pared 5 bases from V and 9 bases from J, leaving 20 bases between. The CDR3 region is CASSLAFERGAQYF. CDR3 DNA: TGCGCCAGCAGTCTAGCTTTTGAACGGGGAGCCCAGTACTTC.

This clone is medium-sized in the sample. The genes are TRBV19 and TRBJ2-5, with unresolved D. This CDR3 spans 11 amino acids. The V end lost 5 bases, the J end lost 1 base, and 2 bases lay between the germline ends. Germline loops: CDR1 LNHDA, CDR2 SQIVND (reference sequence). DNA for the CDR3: TGTGCCAGTAGTGTCCAAGAGACCCAGTACTTC. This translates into CASSVQETQYF.

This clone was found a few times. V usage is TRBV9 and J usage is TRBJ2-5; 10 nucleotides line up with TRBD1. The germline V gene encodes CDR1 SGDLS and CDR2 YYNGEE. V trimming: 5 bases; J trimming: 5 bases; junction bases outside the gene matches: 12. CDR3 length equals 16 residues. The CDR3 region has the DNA TGTGCCAGCAGTACCAGGGACAGGGGATCTCAGGAGACCCAGTACTTC. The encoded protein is CASSTRDRGSQETQYF.

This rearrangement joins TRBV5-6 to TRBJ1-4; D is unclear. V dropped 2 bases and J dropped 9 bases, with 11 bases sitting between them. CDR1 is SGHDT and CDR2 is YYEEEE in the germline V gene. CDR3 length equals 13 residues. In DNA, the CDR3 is TGTGCCAGCAGCTTCTCTGACGTCCAAAAACTGTTTTTT. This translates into CASSFSDVQKLFF.

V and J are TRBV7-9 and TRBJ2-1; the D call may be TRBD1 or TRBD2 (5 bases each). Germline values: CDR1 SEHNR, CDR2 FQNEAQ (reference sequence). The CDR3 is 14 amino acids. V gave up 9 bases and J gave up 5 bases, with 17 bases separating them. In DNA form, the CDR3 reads TGTGCCAGTTCCCGGGACGACCGGAACAATGAGCAGTTCTTC. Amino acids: CASSRDDRNNEQFF.

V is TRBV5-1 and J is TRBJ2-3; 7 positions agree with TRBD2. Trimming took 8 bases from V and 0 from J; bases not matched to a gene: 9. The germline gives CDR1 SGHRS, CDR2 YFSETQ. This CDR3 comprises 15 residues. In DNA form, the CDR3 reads TGCGCCAGTGGGGGGGTGAGCGGAAGCACAGATACGCAGTATTTT. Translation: CASGGVSGSTDTQYF.

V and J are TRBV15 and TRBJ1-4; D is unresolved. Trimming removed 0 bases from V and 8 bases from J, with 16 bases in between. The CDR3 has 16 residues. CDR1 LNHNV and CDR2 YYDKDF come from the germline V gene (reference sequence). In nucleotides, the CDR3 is TGTGCCACCAGCAGAGATCGCACGGAGGGATCCGAAAAACTGTTTTTT. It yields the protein CATSRDRTEGSEKLFF.

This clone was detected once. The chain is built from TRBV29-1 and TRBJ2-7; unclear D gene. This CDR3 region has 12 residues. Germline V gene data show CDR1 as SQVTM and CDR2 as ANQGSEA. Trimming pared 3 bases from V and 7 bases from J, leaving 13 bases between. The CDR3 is CSVDDKNGEQYF. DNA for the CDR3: TGCAGCGTTGATGACAAAAATGGGGAGCAGTACTTC.

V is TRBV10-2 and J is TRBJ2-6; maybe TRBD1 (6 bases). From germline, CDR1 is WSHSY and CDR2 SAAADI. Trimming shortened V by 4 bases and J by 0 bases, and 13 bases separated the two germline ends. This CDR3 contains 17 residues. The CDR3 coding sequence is TGCGCCAGCAGTGCGGGACACCTAAGCTCTGGGGCCAACGTCCTGACTTTC. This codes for CASSAGHLSSGANVLTF.